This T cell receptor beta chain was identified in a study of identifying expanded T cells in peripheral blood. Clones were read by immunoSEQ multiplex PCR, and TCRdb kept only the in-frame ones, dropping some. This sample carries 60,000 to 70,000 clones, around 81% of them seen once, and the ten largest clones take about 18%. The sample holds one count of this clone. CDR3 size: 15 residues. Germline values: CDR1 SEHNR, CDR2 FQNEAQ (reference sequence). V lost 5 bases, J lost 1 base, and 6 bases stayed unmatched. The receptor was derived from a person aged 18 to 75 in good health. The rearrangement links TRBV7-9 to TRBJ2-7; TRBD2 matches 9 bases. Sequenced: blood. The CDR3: CASSASGRRSYEQYF. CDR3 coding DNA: TGTGCCAGCAGCGCCAGCGGGAGGAGGTCCTACGAGCAGTACTTC.